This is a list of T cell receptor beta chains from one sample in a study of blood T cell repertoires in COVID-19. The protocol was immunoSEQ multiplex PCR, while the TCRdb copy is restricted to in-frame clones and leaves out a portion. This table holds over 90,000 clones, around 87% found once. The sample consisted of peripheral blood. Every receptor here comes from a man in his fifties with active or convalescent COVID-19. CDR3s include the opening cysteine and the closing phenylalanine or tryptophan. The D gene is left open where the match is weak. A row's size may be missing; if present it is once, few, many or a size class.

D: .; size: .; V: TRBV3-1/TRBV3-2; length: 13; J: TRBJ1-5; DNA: TGTGCCAGCAGCCGGGACACAAATCAGCCCCAGCATTTT; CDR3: CASSRDTNQPQHF
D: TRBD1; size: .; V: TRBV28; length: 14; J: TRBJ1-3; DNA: TGTGCCAGCAGTCCCGGGACAGGGGTAGGCACCATATATTTT; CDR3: CASSPGTGVGTIYF
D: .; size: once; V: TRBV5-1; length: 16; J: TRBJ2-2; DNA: TGCGCCAGCAGCTTGGGGGTCGGGGCGAACACCGGGGAGCTGTTTTTT; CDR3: CASSLGVGANTGELFF
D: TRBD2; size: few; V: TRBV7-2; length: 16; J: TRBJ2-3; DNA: TGTGCCAGCAGCTCTGGGACTAGCGGCTACACAGATACGCAGTATTTT; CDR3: CASSSGTSGYTDTQYF
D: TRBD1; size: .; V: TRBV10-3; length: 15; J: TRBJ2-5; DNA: TGTGCCATCAGTGACGAGGGGGCATCGTCAGAGACCCAGTACTTC; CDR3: CAISDEGASSETQYF
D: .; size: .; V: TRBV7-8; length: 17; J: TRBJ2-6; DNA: TGTGCCAGCAGCTCCCCGGGGTGGGTTTCTGGGGCCAACGTCCTGACTTTC; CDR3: CASSSPGWVSGANVLTF
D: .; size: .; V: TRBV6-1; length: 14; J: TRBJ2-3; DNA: TGTGCCAGCAGTGACCGGGGGATCACAGATACGCAGTATTTT; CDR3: CASSDRGITDTQYF
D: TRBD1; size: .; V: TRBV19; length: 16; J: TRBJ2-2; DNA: TGTGCCAGTAACCCACGGACAGGGGGGGGCACCGGGGAGCTGTTTTTT; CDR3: CASNPRTGGGTGELFF
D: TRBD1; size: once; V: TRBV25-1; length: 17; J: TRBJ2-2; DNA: TGTGCCAGCAGTGACCTCCCGAGGGGGCGGGCCACCGGGGAGCTGTTTTTT; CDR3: CASSDLPRGRATGELFF
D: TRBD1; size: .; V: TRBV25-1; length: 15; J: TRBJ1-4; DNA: TGTGCCAGCGGGGAGACAGGGCGAACTAATGAAAAACTGTTTTTT; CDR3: CASGETGRTNEKLFF
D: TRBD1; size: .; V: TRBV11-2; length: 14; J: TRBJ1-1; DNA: TGTGCCAGCAGCCCTGGACAGGGGAACACTGAAGCTTTCTTT; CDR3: CASSPGQGNTEAFF
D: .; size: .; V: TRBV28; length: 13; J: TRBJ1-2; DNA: TGTGCCAGCAGTTCCAGGGGTCCCTATGGCTACACCTTC; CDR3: CASSSRGPYGYTF
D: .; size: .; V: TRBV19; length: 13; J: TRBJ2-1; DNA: TGTGCCAGTAGCTGGCGGGCCGGGAATGAGCAGTTCTTC; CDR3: CASSWRAGNEQFF
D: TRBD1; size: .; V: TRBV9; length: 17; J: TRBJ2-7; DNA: TGTGCCAGCAGCGCCACCGTGACAGGGGCGGGTATCCACGAGCAGTACTTC; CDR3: CASSATVTGAGIHEQYF
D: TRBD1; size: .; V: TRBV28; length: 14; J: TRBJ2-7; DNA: TGTGCCAGCAGGGAGACAGGGGGCTCCTACGAGCAGTACTTC; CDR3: CASRETGGSYEQYF
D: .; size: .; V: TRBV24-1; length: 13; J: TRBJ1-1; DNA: TGTGCCACCAGTCAACGGGGAACGGATCAAGCTTTCTTT; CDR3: CATSQRGTDQAFF
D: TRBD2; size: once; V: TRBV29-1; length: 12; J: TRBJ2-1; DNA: TGCAGCGTTGTCCCTACTAGCGATGAGCAGTTCTTC; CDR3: CSVVPTSDEQFF